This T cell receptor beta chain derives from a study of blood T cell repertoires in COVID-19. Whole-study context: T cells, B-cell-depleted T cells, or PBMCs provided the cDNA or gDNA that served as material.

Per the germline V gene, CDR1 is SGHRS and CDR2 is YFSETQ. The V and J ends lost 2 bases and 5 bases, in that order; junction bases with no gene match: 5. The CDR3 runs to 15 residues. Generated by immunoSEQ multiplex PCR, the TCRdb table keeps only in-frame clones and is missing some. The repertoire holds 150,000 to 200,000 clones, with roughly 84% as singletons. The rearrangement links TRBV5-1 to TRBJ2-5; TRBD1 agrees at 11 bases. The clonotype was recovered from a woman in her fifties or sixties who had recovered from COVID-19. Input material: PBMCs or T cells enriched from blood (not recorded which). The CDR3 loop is CASSLAGTGGETQYF. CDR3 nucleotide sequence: TGCGCCAGCAGCTTAGCCGGGACAGGGGGGGAGACCCAGTACTTC. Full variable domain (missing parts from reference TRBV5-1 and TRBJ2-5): KAGVTQTPRYLIKTRGQQVTLSCSPISGHRSVSWYQQTPGQGLQFLFEYFSETQRNKGNFPGRFSGRQFSNSRSEMNVSTLELGDSALYLCASSLAGTGGETQYFGPGTRLLVL.